What follows describes a single T cell receptor (beta chain). The antigen remains undetermined. Germline CDR1 reads SQVTM; CDR2 reads ANQGSEA. V was clipped by 0 bases and J by 2 bases; unmatched bases: 3. The CDR3 loop spans 14 amino acids. The sample comes from a study of cytomegalovirus exposure and HLA in healthy donors. Both 60 Vbeta primers and 13 Jbeta primers went into the PCR. Some clones are missing from TCRdb's copy, which holds only in-frame ones; the method was immunoSEQ multiplex PCR. There are more than 15,000 clones in the sample; roughly 75% occur only once, and less than 4.5% lies in the top ten. Overall study results and limits: Specificity for CMV antigens was confirmed in vitro for a few of the CMV-associated chains.

Sequencing used PBMCs. The TCR comes from a man between 18 and 29 years old in good health and CMV-seronegative. The V call is TRBV29-1, the J call TRBJ1-2; 7 bases align to TRBD1. This CDR3 reads CSVEDLQGNYGYTF. The CDR3 DNA reads as TGCAGCGTTGAAGATTTACAGGGGAACTATGGCTACACCTTC.